These 13 T cell receptor beta chains share one sample of origin, sequenced in a study of shared clonotypes between healthy human individuals. TCRdb's copy holds only in-frame clones and misses some; the assay was immunoSEQ multiplex PCR. The sample lists roughly 2.4 million clones, approximately 96% seen once, with 0.1% to 0.15% in the top ten. Material: naive CD4+ T cells sorted from blood. Subset: CD45RA+ positively selected. These receptors were obtained from a man in his late teens or twenties in good health.

This clone has just one count. The identical CDR3 is also encoded by other nucleotide sequences in the sample. This chain connects TRBV2 to TRBJ1-2, with 8 bases identical to TRBD1. With V trimmed by 6 bases and J by 3 bases, 3 bases remained unmatched. Germline lookup yields CDR1 SNHLY and CDR2 FYNNEI. This CDR3 comprises 13 residues. The CDR3 bases are TGTGCCAGCAGAGTGGGACAGGACTATGGCTACACCTTC. As protein: CASRVGQDYGYTF.

The chain joins TRBV11-1 to TRBJ2-1; the match to TRBD2 covers 11 bases. J lost 6 bases, V lost 8 bases, and 6 bases had no gene match. The CDR3 has 14 residues. Germline CDR1 and CDR2: SGHAT and FQDESV (reference sequence). Written as DNA, the CDR3 is TGTGCCAGCCCACCTAGCGGGGGGATCAATGAGCAGTTCTTC. Protein: CASPPSGGINEQFF.

V gene TRBV2 combines with J gene TRBJ1-4; D call uncertain. This CDR3 has 15 residues. Germline CDR1 SNHLY, CDR2 FYNNEI. The V gene lost 1 base and the J gene lost 4 bases, with 10 bases spanning the gap. The CDR3 bases are TGTGCCAGCAGTGAAGATGGACTCAGTAATGAAAAACTGTTTTTT. This translates into CASSEDGLSNEKLFF.

The V gene is TRBV6-5, the J gene TRBJ1-3; D not resolved. The CDR3 totals 16 residues. Trimming removed 0 bases at V and 1 base at J, with 10 bases between. The germline CDR1 and CDR2 sequences are MNHEY and SVGAGI. The CDR3: CASSYSKRSSGNTIYF. The CDR3 DNA sequence: TGTGCCAGCAGTTACTCGAAGAGAAGTTCTGGAAACACCATATATTTT.

In nucleotides, the CDR3 is TGTGCCAGCAGCCCGATCACGCCCCAGGGCAATTCACCCCTCCACTTT. Its protein is CASSPITPQGNSPLHF. The chain uses TRBV7-9 and TRBJ1-6, with D possibly TRBD1 on 5 matching bases. CDR1 is SEHNR and CDR2 is FQNEAQ in the germline V gene (reference sequence). The CDR3 extends over 16 amino acids. Trimming cost V 5 bases and J 7 bases, with 18 bases left between them.

This clone appeared once. The V and J genes are TRBV6-5 and TRBJ1-2, with 11 bases identical to TRBD1. V trimming: 1 base; J trimming: 8 bases; junction bases outside the gene matches: 3. CDR1 and CDR2 from the germline V gene are MNHEY and SVGAGI. CDR3 size: 14 residues. CDR3 amino acids: CASSYWTGGVGYTF. Written as DNA, the CDR3 is TGTGCCAGCAGTTACTGGACAGGGGGCGTAGGCTACACCTTC.

In regard to this clone: The same CDR3 arises from other DNA sequences in this sample as well. V and J are TRBV7-9 and TRBJ2-7; 7 bases line up with TRBD1. CDR1 and CDR2 from the germline V gene are SEHNR and FQNEAQ (reference sequence). The junction had 8 bases not matched to a gene; V was cut back by 5 bases and J by 4 bases. The CDR3 extends over 14 amino acids. The CDR3 coding sequence is TGTGCCAGCAGCCTACGGGACAGTTCGTACGAGCAGTACTTC. It specifies CASSLRDSSYEQYF. The full variable domain, completed using reference TRBV7-9 and TRBJ2-7, is DTGVSQNPRHKITKRGQNVTFRCDPISEHNRLYWYRQTLGQGPEFLTYFQNEAQLEKSRLLSDRFSAERPKGSFSTLEIQRTEQGDSAMYLCASSLRDSSYEQYFGPGTRLTVT.

The rearrangement uses TRBV7-8 and TRBJ2-7, with TRBD1 matching over 9 bases. Losses at the gene ends were 4 bases for V and 3 bases for J; bases not matched to a gene: 7. In germline, CDR1 is SGHVS, CDR2 FQNEAQ. This CDR3 spans 15 amino acids. CDR3 sequence: CASSSSGTGNYEQYF. CDR3 in DNA: TGTGCCAGCAGCTCCTCCGGGACAGGGAACTACGAGCAGTACTTC.

The V gene is TRBV5-1, the J gene TRBJ1-4, with a weak D call TRBD1 (5 bases). The germline V gene encodes CDR1 SGHRS and CDR2 YFSETQ. Trimming left V 4 bases short and J 0 bases short, with 13 bases between. The CDR3 totals 16 residues. CDR3 DNA sequence: TGCGCCAGCAGCCTGGGGGTAGGGCCAACTAATGAAAAACTGTTTTTT. Its translation: CASSLGVGPTNEKLFF.

This clone appeared a few times. This chain links TRBV6-1 with TRBJ1-2; D might be TRBD1 (5 bases). Between the trimmed V and J ends, which lost 6 bases and 4 bases, there was a span of 6 bases. Germline V lookup: CDR1 MNHNS, CDR2 SASEGT. The CDR3 runs 11 residues. CDR3 protein: CASRDTYGYTF. CDR3 DNA: TGTGCCAGCAGGGACACCTATGGCTACACCTTC.

As concerns this clone: This same CDR3 is encoded by further DNA sequences in the sample. V usage is TRBV4-2 and J usage is TRBJ2-7, with D possibly being TRBD1 or TRBD2 (5 bases each). The V gene lost 0 bases and the J gene lost 2 bases, with 11 bases spanning the gap. The CDR3 is made up of 15 amino acids. Per the germline V gene, CDR1 is LGHNA and CDR2 is YNFKEQ. CDR3 sequence reads: CASSQDRQGPYEQYF. CDR3 coding DNA: TGTGCCAGCAGCCAAGATAGGCAGGGACCCTACGAGCAGTACTTC.

The chain carries TRBV5-1 and TRBJ1-2; 8 bases line up with TRBD1. The length of the CDR3 is 13 residues. Per germline, CDR1 SGHRS and CDR2 YFSETQ. V shed 4 bases and J 4 bases; nucleotides not matched to a gene: 3. Here the CDR3 reads CASSPDRAYGYTF. CDR3 nucleotides: TGCGCCAGCAGCCCGGACAGGGCCTATGGCTACACCTTC.

This clone showed up just once. This rearrangement joins TRBV30 to TRBJ1-3; D gene unclear. Germline lookup yields CDR1 GTSNPN and CDR2 SVGIG (reference sequence). CDR3 length equals 14 residues. V shed 8 bases and J shed 4 bases, with 18 bases lying between them. In DNA form, the CDR3 reads TGTGCCCTCGCCAGACGGACCTACGGAAACACCATATATTTT. The encoded protein is CALARRTYGNTIYF.